The clone carrying this T cell receptor beta chain appeared many times. Primers targeting TRAV and TRBV primed first-strand cDNA, covering alpha and beta chains. PCR amplification of the TCRs was performed with Phusion for 20 PCR cycles, and it relied on a constant-region primer together with a V-primer adapter. TCRdb recomputed calls from the reads with MiXCR, one row per CDR3 protein. This sample has roughly 100,000 distinct CDR3 sequences; 20% occur once, and the top ten carry roughly 4.3%. This specimen belongs to a study of low-dose radiotherapy and immunotherapy resistance in tumors. Time point: after trial treatment. As for treatment: LDRT plus nivolumab, ipilimumab, low-dose cyclophosphamide and aspirin (RACIN trial). The CDR3 is 14 amino acids. Trimming stripped 4 bases from V and 1 base from J, with 8 bases between. The V gene's germline CDR1 is LGHDT and CDR2 YNNKEL (reference sequence).

The clonotype originates from a male donor with prostate cancer. The rearrangement joins TRBV3-1 to TRBJ2-1, with D perhaps matching TRBD2 (5 bases). Sequenced material: PBMCs, taken after low-dose radiotherapy plus immunotherapy. In DNA, the CDR3 is TGTGCCAGCAGCCCCCGGGATTCCTACAATGAGCAGTTCTTC. This sequence encodes CASSPRDSYNEQFF.